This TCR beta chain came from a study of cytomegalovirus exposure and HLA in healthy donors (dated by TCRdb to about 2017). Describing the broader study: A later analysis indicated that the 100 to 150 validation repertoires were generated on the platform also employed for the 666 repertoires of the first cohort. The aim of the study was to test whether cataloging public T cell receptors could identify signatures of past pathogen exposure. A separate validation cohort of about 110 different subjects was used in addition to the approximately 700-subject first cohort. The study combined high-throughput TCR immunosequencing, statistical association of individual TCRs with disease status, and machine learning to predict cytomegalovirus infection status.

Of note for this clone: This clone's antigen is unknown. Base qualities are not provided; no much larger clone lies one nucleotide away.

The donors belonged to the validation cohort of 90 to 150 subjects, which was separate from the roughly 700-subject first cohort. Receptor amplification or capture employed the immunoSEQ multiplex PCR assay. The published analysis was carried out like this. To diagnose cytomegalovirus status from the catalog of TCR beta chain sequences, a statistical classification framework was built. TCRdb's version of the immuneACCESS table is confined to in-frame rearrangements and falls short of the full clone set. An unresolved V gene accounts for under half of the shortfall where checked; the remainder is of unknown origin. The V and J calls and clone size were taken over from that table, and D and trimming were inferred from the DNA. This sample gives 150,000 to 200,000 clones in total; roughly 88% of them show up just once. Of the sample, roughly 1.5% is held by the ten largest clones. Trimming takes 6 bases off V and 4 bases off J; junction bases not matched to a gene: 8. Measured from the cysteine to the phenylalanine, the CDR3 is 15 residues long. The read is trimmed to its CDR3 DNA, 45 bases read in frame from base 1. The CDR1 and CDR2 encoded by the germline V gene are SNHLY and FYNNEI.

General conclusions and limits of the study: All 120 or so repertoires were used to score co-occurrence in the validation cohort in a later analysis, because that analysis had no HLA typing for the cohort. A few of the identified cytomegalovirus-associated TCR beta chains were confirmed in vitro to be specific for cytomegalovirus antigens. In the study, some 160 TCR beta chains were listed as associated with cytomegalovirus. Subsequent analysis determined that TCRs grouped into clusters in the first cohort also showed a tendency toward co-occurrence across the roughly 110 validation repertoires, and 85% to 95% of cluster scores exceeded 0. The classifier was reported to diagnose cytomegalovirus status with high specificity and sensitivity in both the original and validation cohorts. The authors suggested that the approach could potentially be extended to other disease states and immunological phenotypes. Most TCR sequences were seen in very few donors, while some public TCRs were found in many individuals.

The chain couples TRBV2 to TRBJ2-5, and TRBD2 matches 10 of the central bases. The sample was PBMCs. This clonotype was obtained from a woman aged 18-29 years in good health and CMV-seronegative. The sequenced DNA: TGTGCCAGCAGGCTAGCGGGAGTGGTAGGAGAGACCCAGTACTTC. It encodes CASRLAGVVGETQYF.